A single TCR beta chain is shown here with its context. What it binds is not known. This may stem from a read error, because a much larger clone lies one nucleotide away. This sample was taken from a study of blood T cells in healthy people across ages. Broader study findings: Diversity was estimated from one million T cells, and these estimates were considered underestimates. Roughly linear age-related decline in beta diversity appeared, significant by age approximately 43.

Through a sample-barcoded 5' primer and a J-beta primer mix, a second PCR was run for 7 to 11 cycles. A single record per CDR3 protein comes from TCRdb applying MiXCR to the 5' RACE reads. Of around 800,000 distinct CDR3 sequences listed, roughly 44% were seen once; the top ten hold nearly 20%. The CDR3 is 16 amino acids. Per the germline V gene, CDR1 is SGHTA and CDR2 is FQGNSA. The V segment lost 4 bases and the J segment 11 bases; nucleotides outside the gene matches: 17. Russia was home to the donors, healthy Caucasian individuals aged about 6 to 90. This receptor was taken from a man in his fifties or sixties in good health. Sequencing was carried out using blood. The chain uses TRBV7-2 and TRBJ2-5; 9 bases map to TRBD2. In nucleotides, the CDR3 is TGTGCCAGCAGCTCCAGGACTAGCGACGTGCACAATGAGCAGTACTTC. Translated, it gives CASSSRTSDVHNEQYF.